Listed below are T cell receptor beta chains from one sample, sequenced in a study of T cells in Graves' hyperthyroidism and ophthalmopathy. Using its own MiXCR run on the multiplex PCR reads, TCRdb lists one record per CDR3 protein. The sample shows around 420,000 distinct CDR3 sequences, 12% to 15% of them seen only once. Sequences were obtained from blood. These TCRs come from a young woman with Graves' hyperthyroidism. CDR3s include the opening cysteine and the closing phenylalanine or tryptophan. The order of the fields is clone size, V gene, D gene, J gene, CDR3 protein, CDR3 DNA. D genes are given only for firm matches. Size values are once, few and many counts, or a class for expanded clones, and some rows have none.

size: many; V: TRBV20-1; D: NA; J: TRBJ2-7; CDR3: CSAILGGHEQYF; DNA: TGCAGTGCTATCCTCGGGGGGCACGAGCAGTACTTC
size: NA; V: TRBV28; D: TRBD2; J: TRBJ2-1; CDR3: CASSFLAGVREQFF; DNA: TGTGCCAGCAGTTTTCTAGCGGGGGTGAGAGAGCAGTTCTTC
size: many; V: TRBV7-9; D: TRBD1; J: TRBJ2-1; CDR3: CASSPEWGGTGRLNEQFF; DNA: TGTGCCAGCAGCCCAGAGTGGGGGGGGACAGGGAGGCTGAATGAGCAGTTCTTC
size: many; V: TRBV5-8; D: NA; J: TRBJ1-1; CDR3: CASSSPSAGNTEAFF; DNA: TGTGCCAGCAGCTCGCCCTCAGCAGGGAACACTGAAGCTTTCTTT
size: many; V: TRBV2; D: NA; J: TRBJ1-1; CDR3: CASSRPGDGTEAFF; DNA: TGTGCCAGCAGTCGCCCAGGGGACGGCACTGAAGCTTTCTTT
size: few; V: TRBV5-6; D: NA; J: TRBJ1-6; CDR3: CASSSRGVGPPAPLHF; DNA: TGTGCCAGCAGCTCCAGAGGGGTGGGCCCTCCGGCACCCCTCCACTTT
size: many; V: TRBV6-2/TRBV6-3; D: NA; J: TRBJ1-1; CDR3: CASSYGESGAQTEASF; DNA: TGTGCCAGCAGTTACGGAGAGAGCGGAGCCCAAACTGAAGCTTCCTTT
size: NA; V: TRBV7-3; D: NA; J: TRBJ2-3; CDR3: CASATGGTDTQYF; DNA: TGTGCCAGCGCAACGGGGGGCACAGATACGCAGTATTTT
size: many; V: TRBV11-2; D: TRBD2; J: TRBJ2-1; CDR3: CASSLTAGDNEQFF; DNA: TGTGCCAGCAGCTTAACAGCGGGAGATAATGAGCAGTTCTTC
size: many; V: TRBV5-1; D: TRBD1; J: TRBJ2-1; CDR3: CASSLVAGQGIDEQFF; DNA: TGCGCCAGCAGCTTGGTTGCGGGACAGGGTATAGATGAGCAGTTCTTC
size: few; V: TRBV5-1; D: NA; J: TRBJ1-1; CDR3: CASSLLGVRNTEAFF; DNA: TGCGCCAGCAGCTTGCTGGGGGTGAGGAACACTGAAGCTTTCTTT
size: NA; V: TRBV7-6; D: NA; J: TRBJ2-5; CDR3: CASSSPGTHQETQYF; DNA: TGTGCCAGCAGCTCGCCGGGGACTCACCAAGAGACCCAGTACTTC
size: many; V: TRBV12-3/TRBV12-4; D: TRBD1; J: TRBJ1-1; CDR3: CASRYSGTGYTEAFF; DNA: TGTGCCAGCAGATACTCCGGGACAGGGTACACTGAAGCTTTCTTT
size: NA; V: TRBV6-2/TRBV6-3; D: NA; J: TRBJ2-7; CDR3: CASSYVPDESYEQYF; DNA: TGTGCCAGCAGTTATGTGCCAGATGAGTCCTACGAGCAGTACTTC
size: few; V: TRBV5-5; D: NA; J: TRBJ1-6; CDR3: CASSASVSSYNSPLHF; DNA: TGTGCCAGCAGCGCGTCAGTGAGCTCCTATAATTCACCCCTCCACTTT
size: many; V: TRBV27; D: TRBD1; J: TRBJ1-5; CDR3: CASSSTTGVQPQHF; DNA: TGTGCCAGCAGTTCAACGACAGGGGTTCAGCCCCAGCATTTT
size: few; V: TRBV5-1; D: NA; J: TRBJ2-5; CDR3: CASSPSETSKGETQYF; DNA: TGCGCCAGCAGCCCCAGCGAGACTAGTAAGGGTGAGACCCAGTACTTC
size: many; V: TRBV30; D: TRBD1; J: TRBJ1-5; CDR3: CAWSGQGANQPQHF; DNA: TGTGCCTGGAGTGGACAGGGGGCCAATCAGCCCCAGCATTTT
size: many; V: TRBV28; D: TRBD2; J: TRBJ2-7; CDR3: CASSTSGTSSHEQYF; DNA: TGTGCCAGCAGTACTTCCGGGACTAGCTCGCACGAGCAGTACTTC
size: many; V: TRBV7-9; D: NA; J: TRBJ2-5; CDR3: CASSDARQTQYF; DNA: TGTGCCAGCAGCGACGCCCGACAGACCCAGTACTTC
size: many; V: TRBV5-1; D: TRBD1; J: TRBJ1-1; CDR3: CASSPRPEDRVTTEAFF; DNA: TGCGCCAGCAGCCCGCGGCCTGAGGACAGGGTAACCACTGAAGCTTTCTTT
size: many; V: TRBV18; D: TRBD2; J: TRBJ2-5; CDR3: CASSPILADQETQYF; DNA: TGTGCCAGCTCACCGATACTAGCGGACCAAGAGACCCAGTACTTC
size: NA; V: TRBV6-1; D: TRBD1; J: TRBJ2-3; CDR3: CASSAWTGGTDTQYF; DNA: TGTGCCAGCAGCGCATGGACAGGGGGCACAGATACGCAGTATTTT
size: NA; V: TRBV5-8; D: NA; J: TRBJ2-7; CDR3: CASSEKQGLGYEQYF; DNA: TGTGCCAGCAGCGAAAAACAGGGTTTGGGCTACGAGCAGTACTTC
size: NA; V: TRBV18; D: NA; J: TRBJ1-1; CDR3: CASSPLPQKTGEAFF; DNA: TGTGCCAGCTCACCATTACCTCAAAAAACAGGGGAAGCTTTCTTT
size: many; V: TRBV2; D: NA; J: TRBJ2-5; CDR3: CASSDFRNEIETQYF; DNA: TGTGCCAGCAGTGACTTCAGGAATGAAATAGAGACCCAGTACTTC
size: few; V: TRBV20-1; D: NA; J: TRBJ1-5; CDR3: CSARDWNSNQPQHF; DNA: TGCAGTGCTAGAGATTGGAATAGCAATCAGCCCCAGCATTTT
size: NA; V: TRBV4-1; D: TRBD2; J: TRBJ2-2; CDR3: CASSHGTSGSSGELFF; DNA: TGCGCCAGCAGCCACGGGACTAGCGGGAGTTCCGGGGAGCTGTTTTTT
size: few; V: TRBV7-7; D: NA; J: TRBJ2-1; CDR3: CASSQMGGNEQFF; DNA: TGTGCTAGCAGCCAGATGGGCGGCAATGAGCAGTTCTTC
size: few; V: TRBV7-8; D: TRBD1; J: TRBJ2-7; CDR3: CASSEGQGANEQYF; DNA: TGTGCCAGCAGCGAAGGACAGGGGGCTAACGAGCAGTACTTC
size: NA; V: TRBV29-1; D: TRBD1; J: TRBJ1-2; CDR3: CSVEDLDRDYSYTF; DNA: TGCAGCGTTGAAGATCTGGACAGGGACTATAGCTACACCTTC
size: many; V: TRBV11-2; D: TRBD2; J: TRBJ2-1; CDR3: CASSLLAGTYNEQFF; DNA: TGTGCCAGCAGTCTACTAGCGGGAACGTACAATGAGCAGTTCTTC
size: NA; V: TRBV10-3; D: TRBD2; J: TRBJ2-3; CDR3: CAISPGTSGHPPGDTQYF; DNA: TGTGCCATCAGTCCGGGGACTAGCGGGCACCCCCCGGGAGATACGCAGTATTTT